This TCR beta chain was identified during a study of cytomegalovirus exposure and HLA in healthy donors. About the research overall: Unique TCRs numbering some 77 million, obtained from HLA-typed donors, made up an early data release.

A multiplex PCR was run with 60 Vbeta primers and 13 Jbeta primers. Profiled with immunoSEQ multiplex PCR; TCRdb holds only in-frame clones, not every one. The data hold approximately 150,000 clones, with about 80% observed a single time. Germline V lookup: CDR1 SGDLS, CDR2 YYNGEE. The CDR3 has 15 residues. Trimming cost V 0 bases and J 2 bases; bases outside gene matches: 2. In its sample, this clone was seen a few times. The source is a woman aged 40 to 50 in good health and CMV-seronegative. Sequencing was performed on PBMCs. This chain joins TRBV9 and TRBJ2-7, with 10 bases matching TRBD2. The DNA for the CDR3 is TGTGCCAGCAGCGTAGATAGCGGGAGGACCTACGAGCAGTACTTC. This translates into CASSVDSGRTYEQYF.